These 10 T cell receptor beta chains share one sample of origin, sequenced in a study of T cell repertoires in ileal Crohn's disease. Sequencing was performed with immunoSEQ multiplex PCR; in TCRdb, only in-frame clones are kept and a portion is missing. Among some 15,000 clones listed, just over 70% were seen once. The sample consisted of ileal tissue. These receptors originate from an adult with Crohn's disease.

This chain joins TRBV5-1 and TRBJ1-1; D is possibly TRBD1 (6 bases). V lost 4 bases and J 0 bases, leaving 13 bases between the germline ends. The germline V gene encodes CDR1 SGHRS and CDR2 YFSETQ. This CDR3 is 15 amino acids long. The CDR3 here is CASSIRQEVNTEAFF. Written as DNA, the CDR3 is TGCGCCAGCAGCATACGACAGGAGGTGAACACTGAAGCTTTCTTT. The variable domain in full, completed from reference TRBV5-1 and TRBJ1-1, reads KAGVTQTPRYLIKTRGQQVTLSCSPISGHRSVSWYQQTPGQGLQFLFEYFSETQRNKGNFPGRFSGRQFSNSRSEMNVSTLELGDSALYLCASSIRQEVNTEAFFGQGTRLTVV.

This clone is a singleton in its sample. V usage is TRBV29-1 and J usage is TRBJ2-5; perhaps TRBD1 as D (6 bases). In germline, CDR1 is SQVTM, CDR2 ANQGSEA. The germline V and J ends were trimmed by 7 bases and 0 bases, with 12 bases remaining between them. This CDR3 is 13 amino acids long. The CDR3 reads CSALGANQETQYF. The CDR3 DNA follows: TGCAGCGCCCTGGGGGCTAACCAAGAGACCCAGTACTTC.

V and J are TRBV6-6 and TRBJ2-7; unclear D gene. Germline V gene lookup returns CDR1 MNHNY and CDR2 SVGAGI (reference sequence). With 2 bases removed from V and 3 bases from J, the gap between germline ends came to 14 bases. The CDR3 covers 15 residues. This chain's CDR3 is CASSYPEAGIYEQYF. The CDR3 DNA is TGTGCCAGCAGTTACCCAGAGGCCGGAATCTACGAGCAGTACTTC.

This clone was picked up one time. This chain links TRBV11-2 with TRBJ2-5; the D is unclear. CDR3 length: 12 residues. Trimming shortened V by 3 bases and J by 5 bases, and 7 bases separated the two germline ends. The germline CDR1 and CDR2 sequences are SGHAT and FQNNGV. This CDR3 reads CASSFQLETQYF. Written as DNA, the CDR3 is TGTGCCAGCAGCTTTCAGTTGGAGACCCAGTACTTC.

The chain links TRBV5-1 to TRBJ2-3; TRBD2 matches at 7 bases. From germline, CDR1 is SGHRS and CDR2 YFSETQ. Germline trimming cut 5 bases from V and 0 bases from J; bases unmatched to any gene: 9. The CDR3 totals 16 residues. The DNA for the CDR3 is TGCGCCAGCAGTTATTGGGGAGCGGGGAGCACAGATACGCAGTATTTT. It specifies CASSYWGAGSTDTQYF.

This chain links TRBV9 with TRBJ1-2; 7 bases are a match to TRBD1. Germline CDR1 and CDR2: SGDLS and YYNGEE. Trimming took 4 bases from V and 4 from J; bases not matched to a gene: 10. The CDR3 is made up of 15 amino acids. CDR3 protein: CASSPHGQESYGYTF. In DNA form, the CDR3 reads TGTGCCAGCAGCCCCCACGGACAGGAATCCTATGGCTACACCTTC.

V usage is TRBV19 and J usage is TRBJ1-4, with TRBD1 matching 8 bases. Germline CDR1 and CDR2: LNHDA and SQIVND (reference sequence). This CDR3 contains 15 residues. V trimming: 6 bases; J trimming: 2 bases; junction bases outside the gene matches: 5. CDR3 nucleotides: TGTGCCAGTAGGCCCCCAGGGGGCACTAATGAAAAACTGTTTTTT. Translating gives CASRPPGGTNEKLFF. The variable domain in full, completed from reference TRBV19 and TRBJ1-4, reads DGGITQSPKYLFRKEGQNVTLSCEQNLNHDAMYWYRQDPGQGLRLIYYSQIVNDFQKGDIAEGYSVSREKKESFPLTVTSAQKNPTAFYLCASRPPGGTNEKLFFGSGTQLSVL.

This sequence joins TRBV4-2 and TRBJ1-2, with D possibly being TRBD1 (6 bases). The length of the CDR3 is 15 residues. The V end lost 0 bases, the J end lost 3 bases, and 11 bases lay between the germline ends. The germline V gene has CDR1 LGHNA and CDR2 YNFKEQ. For the CDR3, the DNA is TGTGCCAGCAGCCAAGATAATGGGGGCTACTATGGCTACACCTTC. As protein: CASSQDNGGYYGYTF.

The chain links TRBV9 to TRBJ1-3; 7 bases map to TRBD1. V shed 4 bases, J shed 4 bases, and the junction held 5 bases outside the gene matches. The CDR3 is 14 amino acids. Germline assignment: CDR1 SGDLS and CDR2 YYNGEE. The DNA of the CDR3 is TGTGCCAGCAGCACCCGGACAGGCGGAAACACCATATATTTT. Amino acid sequence: CASSTRTGGNTIYF.

V is TRBV6-1 and J is TRBJ1-5, with TRBD1 matching over 7 bases. Trimming took 6 bases from V and 3 from J; bases not matched to a gene: 8. Germline V gene lookup returns CDR1 MNHNS and CDR2 SASEGT. This CDR3 region has 15 residues. CDR3 coding DNA: TGTGCCAGCAGCAAGGACAGGTCCTTCAATCAGCCCCAGCATTTT. Encoded protein: CASSKDRSFNQPQHF.